This T cell receptor beta chain was captured by sequencing in a study of shared clonotypes between healthy human individuals. Study overall: Aged 18 to 49, the donors were two women and three men.

General observations from the study: Sampling was confined to blood; repertoires within tissues likely differ.

With ten immunoSEQ deep assay plates, unsorted PBMC DNA underwent sequencing. Clones were read by immunoSEQ multiplex PCR, and TCRdb kept only the in-frame ones, dropping some. Of about 480,000 clones listed, almost 80% were seen once; the top ten hold around 13%. As concerns this clone: Its antigen is as yet unknown.

V lost 5 bases to trimming and J lost 2 bases; unmatched junction nucleotides: 9. Germline lookup yields CDR1 MDHEN and CDR2 SYDVKM. CDR3 size: 15 residues. The chain uses TRBV28 and TRBJ2-7; 7 bases map to TRBD1. This TCR came from a woman between 35 and 50 years old in good health. Some clones in this sample may be carry-over from other donors' samples. The sequenced sample consisted of PBMCs. The CDR3 loop is CASSTTNRGTYEQYF. CDR3 coding DNA: TGTGCCAGCAGTACCACGAACAGGGGTACCTACGAGCAGTACTTC.